These 18 T cell receptor beta chains share one sample of origin, sequenced in a study of blood T cell repertoires in COVID-19. Clones were sequenced by immunoSEQ multiplex PCR, and TCRdb holds only the in-frame ones, with some missing. The repertoire holds about 43,000 clones, with roughly 90% as singletons. The specimen sequenced was peripheral blood. The source is a man between 60 and 75 years old with active COVID-19.

This clone was detected only once. The CDR3 spells CASTKQGSGANVLTF. For the CDR3, the DNA is TGCGCCAGCACGAAACAGGGGAGCGGGGCCAACGTCCTGACTTTC. The chain has TRBV5-1 and TRBJ2-6; 7 nucleotides match TRBD1. The CDR3 runs to 15 residues. Germline CDR1 and CDR2: SGHRS and YFSETQ. Germline trimming cut 6 bases from V and 4 bases from J; bases unmatched to any gene: 7.

V gene TRBV10-1 combines with J gene TRBJ2-3; 10 bases map to TRBD2. Per the germline V gene, CDR1 is WNHNN and CDR2 is SYGVQD (reference sequence). V was pared by 5 bases and J by 3 bases, with 5 bases of the junction left unmatched. This CDR3 comprises 15 residues. The CDR3 protein is CASSLSSGRTDTQYF. Here the CDR3 DNA reads TGCGCCAGCAGTCTCTCTAGCGGGAGAACAGATACGCAGTATTTT.

The rearrangement joins TRBV28 to TRBJ1-2; D gene uncertain. V was clipped by 5 bases and J by 4 bases, with 8 bases between them. The CDR3 sequence is 12 residues long. Germline V gene sequence: CDR1 MDHEN, CDR2 SYDVKM. CDR3 coding DNA: TGTGCCAGCAGTGGCACCTCCTATGGCTACACCTTC. Amino acids: CASSGTSYGYTF.

The sample holds one count of this clone. This chain connects TRBV30 to TRBJ2-7, with D possibly matching TRBD1 (5 bases). V was pared by 3 bases and J by 6 bases, with 12 bases between. The CDR3 sequence is 12 residues long. The germline CDR1 and CDR2 sequences are GTSNPN and SVGIG (reference sequence). The CDR3 sequence: CAWSPGPGEQYF. The CDR3 DNA follows: TGTGCCTGGAGCCCAGGGCCGGGCGAGCAGTACTTC.

CDR3 residues: CASSEGFWGTGVRGYTF. The CDR3 DNA sequence: TGTGCCAGCAGTGAAGGTTTCTGGGGGACAGGGGTCCGTGGCTACACCTTC. The chain joins TRBV6-1 to TRBJ1-2; 10 nucleotides agree with TRBD1. Germline CDR1 MNHNS, CDR2 SASEGT. The CDR3 contains 17 residues. V lost 1 base, J lost 7 bases, and 12 bases stayed unmatched.

V gene TRBV27 combines with J gene TRBJ2-2, with unresolved D. V was cut by 3 bases and J by 2 bases, with 10 bases left in between. The CDR3 length is 15 residues. The germline gives CDR1 MNHEY, CDR2 SMNVEV (reference sequence). This CDR3 is CASSFWAGNTGELFF. The CDR3 bases are TGTGCCAGCAGTTTCTGGGCTGGTAACACCGGGGAGCTGTTTTTT.

V is TRBV29-1 and J is TRBJ1-1; 9 bases map to TRBD1. Losses at the gene ends were 6 bases for V and 0 bases for J; bases not matched to a gene: 5. CDR3 size: 14 residues. Germline lookup yields CDR1 SQVTM and CDR2 ANQGSEA. CDR3 loop: CSVDRGFMNTEAFF. In nucleotides, the CDR3 is TGCAGCGTCGACAGGGGGTTTATGAACACTGAAGCTTTCTTT.

The chain links TRBV15 to TRBJ2-2; no firm D call. Between the trimmed V and J ends, which lost 0 bases and 5 bases, there was a span of 10 bases. The CDR3 covers 15 residues. CDR1 and CDR2 (germline): LNHNV, YYDKDF (reference sequence). The chain's CDR3 is CATSRDFMRTGELFF. The CDR3 bases are TGTGCCACCAGCAGAGATTTTATGCGGACCGGGGAGCTGTTTTTT.

The rearrangement links TRBV28 to TRBJ2-3; 8 nucleotides match TRBD1. Germline V gene lookup returns CDR1 MDHEN and CDR2 SYDVKM. J was trimmed by 3 bases and V by 2 bases; bases with no gene match: 7. The CDR3 has 16 residues. The CDR3 DNA reads as TGTGCCAGCAGTTTAGGGCAGGGGGCAAGAACAGATACGCAGTATTTT. It encodes CASSLGQGARTDTQYF. Supplemented by reference TRBV28 and TRBJ2-3, the full variable domain reads DVKVTQSSRYLVKRTGEKVFLECVQDMDHENMFWYRQDPGLGLRLIYFSYDVKMKEKGDIPEGYSVSREKKERFSLILESASTNQTSMYLCASSLGQGARTDTQYFGPGTRLTVL.

V usage is TRBV7-2 and J usage is TRBJ2-4; D unclear. The CDR3 length is 15 residues. Trimming shortened V by 8 bases and J by 0 bases, and 14 bases separated the two germline ends. In germline, CDR1 is SGHTA, CDR2 FQGNSA. This CDR3 is CASSAPVLAKNIQYF. For the CDR3, the DNA is TGTGCCAGCTCTGCCCCGGTCCTAGCCAAAAACATTCAGTACTTC.

The rearrangement uses TRBV19 and TRBJ2-7; 7 nucleotides align to TRBD1. CDR1 LNHDA and CDR2 SQIVND come from the germline V gene (reference sequence). The CDR3 covers 14 residues. V lost 6 bases and J lost 2; bases outside the gene matches: 7. In DNA, the CDR3 is TGTGCCAGTAGGGAAGACAGGGCCGCCTACGAGCAGTACTTC. Residues: CASREDRAAYEQYF.

The chain recombines TRBV9 with TRBJ2-1; 7 positions match TRBD2. Trimming removed 0 bases from V and 0 bases from J; junction bases left unmatched: 3. This CDR3 has 16 residues. Germline V lookup: CDR1 SGDLS, CDR2 YYNGEE. CDR3 loop: CASSVVRDYSYNEQFF. The CDR3 DNA reads TGTGCCAGCAGCGTAGTAAGGGACTACTCCTACAATGAGCAGTTCTTC.

The chain has TRBV10-3 and TRBJ1-2, with D tentatively TRBD1 (5 bases). Germline V gene lookup returns CDR1 ENHRY and CDR2 SYGVKD. The CDR3 consists of 17 residues. Deletions cut 0 bases from V and 5 bases from J, with 19 bases between. CDR3 sequence reads: CAISESLARLKGYGYTF. The CDR3 nucleotides read TGTGCCATCAGTGAGTCGTTGGCAAGGCTTAAGGGGTATGGCTACACCTTC.

The V call is TRBV10-3, the J call TRBJ1-5, with a weak D call TRBD1 (5 bases). V was pared by 10 bases and J by 6 bases, with 19 bases between. Germline loops: CDR1 ENHRY, CDR2 SYGVKD. The CDR3 is 14 amino acids. The CDR3 DNA is TGTGCCACAGCACTGGGGGGGAGGGGTCAGCCCCAGCATTTT. It encodes CATALGGRGQPQHF.

This clone was recorded once. The chain has TRBV15 and TRBJ2-7, with 8 nucleotides matching TRBD2. CDR3 length equals 12 residues. The ends lost 8 bases at V and 12 bases at J; junction bases unmatched: 12. Germline V gene data show CDR1 as LNHNV and CDR2 as YYDKDF (reference sequence). CDR3 nucleotides: TGTGCCACCGAGCAGGGCGGGGGGCAACTGTACTTC. Translating it yields CATEQGGGQLYF.

This chain joins TRBV9 and TRBJ2-3; 10 bases match TRBD1. In germline, CDR1 is SGDLS, CDR2 YYNGEE. The length of the CDR3 is 15 residues. Trimming took 0 bases from V and 4 from J; bases not matched to a gene: 2. The CDR3 is CASSVGQGAPDTQYF. For the CDR3, the DNA is TGTGCCAGCAGCGTAGGACAGGGGGCCCCAGATACGCAGTATTTT. Based on the CDR3 plus reference TRBV9 and TRBJ2-3, the full variable domain is DSGVTQTPKHLITATGQRVTLRCSPRSGDLSVYWYQQSLDQGLQFLIQYYNGEERAKGNILERFSAQQFPDLHSELNLSSLELGDSALYFCASSVGQGAPDTQYFGPGTRLTVL.

The chain combines TRBV20-1 with TRBJ2-7; no firm D call. Per germline, CDR1 DFQATT and CDR2 SNEGSKA (reference sequence). The CDR3 extends over 12 amino acids. Trimming shortened V by 3 bases and J by 0 bases, and 6 bases separated the two germline ends. The CDR3 DNA reads as TGCAGTGCTAGTATTAGCTCCTACGAGCAGTACTTC. Protein: CSASISSYEQYF.

The chain recombines TRBV18 with TRBJ1-3, with unresolved D. The germline V and J ends were trimmed by 9 bases and 0 bases, with 24 bases remaining between them. This CDR3 has 18 residues. Germline V gene lookup returns CDR1 KGHSH and CDR2 LQKENI. CDR3 bases: TGTGCCAGTTCGCACGGGGTCCTCCTGACTCCCTCTGGAAACACCATATATTTT. Its protein is CASSHGVLLTPSGNTIYF. Looking up the rest from reference TRBV18 and TRBJ1-3 gives the full variable domain: NAGVMQNPRHLVRRRGQEARLRCSPMKGHSHVYWYRQLPEEGLKFMVYLQKENIIDESGMPKERFSAEFPKEGPSILRIQQVVRGDSAAYFCASSHGVLLTPSGNTIYFGEGSWLTVV.